This T cell receptor (beta chain) appears in the sequencing data of a study of blood T cell repertoires in COVID-19. Study-wide context: Italy, Spain and the United States were the sources of the convalescent and acute COVID-19 samples. From T cells, B-cell-depleted T cells, or PBMCs came the material, which was cDNA or gDNA.

This CDR3 is built from 16 residues. V dropped 4 bases and J dropped 3 bases, with 16 bases sitting between them. The germline CDR1 and CDR2 sequences are SGHRS and YFSETQ. Produced via immunoSEQ multiplex PCR; TCRdb's table is partial and in-frame only. Of about 150,000 clones in the sample, roughly nine tenths are singletons; the top ten hold over 2%. The chain employs TRBV5-1 and TRBJ1-4, with a possible D match to TRBD1 (6 bases). Sequences were obtained from peripheral blood. The receptor comes from a woman in her 70s with acute or convalescent COVID-19. The CDR3 spells CASSRGRGRSNEKLFF. CDR3 in DNA: TGCGCCAGCAGCCGAGGGCGGGGGCGGTCTAATGAAAAACTGTTTTTT.